The subject of this entry is one T cell receptor beta chain. Its specificity is unknown. The CDR3 runs 15 residues. Trimming stripped 4 bases from V and 0 bases from J, with 12 bases between. Germline CDR1 is SGHVS and CDR2 is FNYEAQ. The sample comes from a study of T cell repertoires in cytomegalovirus infection. Study details: CMV epitopes, recently identified HLA-C-restricted and well-studied HLA-B-restricted, were used. Evidence of both CMV infection and a matching HLA type came from public TCR beta signatures.

Study-level points and caveats: CMV-specific TCR beta clonotypes restricted by HLA-C were the ones dominating the ex vivo response. Totalled public TCR beta family frequency picked out people who carried CMV plus the relevant HLA.

TCRdb reprocessed the reads via MiXCR and lists one record per CDR3 protein. The data hold roughly 120,000 distinct CDR3 sequences, with over 25% observed a single time. The specimen comprised CD8+ T cells from cultured PBMCs, sampled from culture after CMV antigen stimulation. This receptor was taken from a human donor in good health (CMV status not recorded). Some clones in this sample may be carry-over from other donors' samples. The V and J genes are TRBV7-6 and TRBJ1-2; no clear D. The CDR3 loop is CASSSLASANYGYTF. The CDR3 DNA is TGTGCCAGCAGCTCCCTGGCATCAGCTAACTATGGCTACACCTTC.